This TCR beta chain is drawn from a study of T cell repertoires in cytomegalovirus infection. Study background: Researchers turned to recently identified HLA-C-restricted CMV epitopes as well as well-studied HLA-B-restricted ones. Public TCR beta signatures provided an indication of both CMV infection and a matching HLA type.

Germline V gives CDR1 LNHNV, CDR2 YYDKDF (reference sequence). Trimming cost V 1 base and J 7 bases, with 26 bases left between them. This CDR3 contains 19 residues. This clonotype occurred a few times. Its antigen is unidentified. Study-level findings and limits: Totalled public TCR beta family frequency picked out people who carried CMV plus the relevant HLA. Ex vivo responses were dominated by HLA-C-restricted CMV-specific TCR beta clonotypes.

TCRdb reprocessed the reads via MiXCR and lists one record per CDR3 protein. Found here are about 770,000 distinct CDR3 sequences, 25% to 35% of them singletons; the top ten hold over 10%. The rearrangement links TRBV15 to TRBJ1-5; tentatively, D is TRBD1 (5 bases). Sequencing was performed on cultured CD8+ T cells from PBMCs, taken from culture after CMV antigen stimulation. The TCR comes from a human donor in good health (CMV status not recorded). Some clones in this sample may be carry-over from other donors' samples. CDR3 region: CATSRALIQGSEWGQPQHF. CDR3 nucleotides: TGTGCCACCAGCAGAGCCCTTATTCAGGGATCCGAATGGGGACAGCCCCAGCATTTT. Full variable domain (remainder filled in from reference TRBV15 and TRBJ1-5): DAMVIQNPRYQVTQFGKPVTLSCSQTLNHNVMYWYQQKSSQAPKLLFHYYDKDFNNEADTPDNFQSRRPNTSFCFLDIRSPGLGDTAMYLCATSRALIQGSEWGQPQHFGDGTRLSIL.